This T cell receptor (beta chain) was recorded in a study of identical twins (dated by TCRdb to 2016 to 2017). Broadly, across the study: TCR alpha and beta repertoires from monozygotic twins, unrelated adults of various ages and cord blood were deep-sequenced to test whether fetal clonotypes persist. To rule out contamination, the twin experiments were replicated at different times with different library preparation protocols.

This clonotype was detected many times. Its binding antigen is unknown. No much larger clone exists at a distance of one base, and base qualities are not known. Study-level results and caveats: Compared with coincidental sharing between unrelated individuals, an excess of low generation-probability sequences was observed among out-of-frame TCR alpha sequences shared between twins. Because the same donors could not be followed over many years, the conclusions depended on cross-sectional statistical analysis. Zero-insertion analyses could be partly confounded by invariant T cells such as MAIT and iNKT, though diverse VJ usage argued against such confounding for most clonotypes. Fewer insertions were carried by abundant cord blood beta clonotypes, a similar but weaker trend appeared in young adult naive repertoires, and no such trend appeared in memory repertoires. A weaker excess of twin sharing was found in beta out-of-frame sequences because the signal-to-noise ratio was lowered by fewer shared sequences. Recombination models systematically underestimated out-of-frame TCR alpha sharing in monozygotic twins but agreed with sharing between unrelated individuals.

Spanning cysteine to phenylalanine, the CDR3 consists of 13 amino acids. Left in the record is the CDR3 DNA by itself, 39 bases read in frame from the first base. For CDR1 and CDR2, the germline V gene lists LGHNA and YNFKEQ. V is cut by 8 bases and J by 8 bases, and the space between the germline ends is 16 bases. Libraries came from 5' RACE. Reads for this sample came from an Illumina HiSeq 2000. A universal primer binding site was introduced by template switching, and a unique molecular identifier was present in the final cDNA, enabling accurate counting of TCR cDNA molecules. First-strand cDNA for TCR alpha and beta chains was synthesized from specific primers in the conserved constant-segment region. Each cDNA library was double barcoded, with a SMART-Mk sample barcode plus Illumina barcodes, to control for contamination. TruSeq adapter sequences along with Illumina sample barcodes were introduced in two successive PCR steps. The Illumina HiSeq platform was used with custom primers to sequence TCR alpha and beta cDNA libraries. On the study's bioinformatics: Unique molecular identifiers were extracted from raw reads with MiGEC, and CDR3 positions were determined with MiXCR. For each individual, recombination models were inferred using an EM algorithm with the repgenHMM and IGoR tools. The analysis of shared clonotypes was done with the tcR package in R, with sharing normalized by the product of cloneset sizes. To study raw recombination without the effects of thymic and clonal selection, out-of-frame nonproductive sequences were analyzed. TCRdb took the public reads, trimmed them with fastp at Q25, ran MiXCR for clone calling and kept in-frame beta chains. Entries that share a CDR3 protein sequence are merged under the most common genes and DNA. These V and J calls are TCRdb output, not the study's own analysis. For this sample there are a few hundred thousand distinct CDR3 sequences; under 20% appear just once. The ten largest clones capture roughly 12% of the sample.

Every donor in the study was a healthy Caucasian. Three unrelated non-twin adults were additionally sequenced: a male aged 18 to 29, a male aged 50 to 60 and a female aged 50 to 60. Miltenyi CD45RO+ enrichment and human naive T-cell isolation kits were used to isolate memory (CD45RO+) and naive T cells from PBMC. The sequenced sample consisted of naive T cells sorted from blood. In the paper's terms, the cell subset or site label means: cells isolated with a human naive T-cell isolation kit. The TCR sequence derives from a man aged 45-65 years in good health. The receptor chain draws on TRBV4-2 and TRBJ2-1, with TRBD2 perhaps the D gene, on 6 matching bases. The CDR3 corresponds to CASRPGSRDEQFF. The DNA sequence is as follows: TGTGCCAGCCGCCCCGGGAGTCGGGATGAGCAGTTCTTC.